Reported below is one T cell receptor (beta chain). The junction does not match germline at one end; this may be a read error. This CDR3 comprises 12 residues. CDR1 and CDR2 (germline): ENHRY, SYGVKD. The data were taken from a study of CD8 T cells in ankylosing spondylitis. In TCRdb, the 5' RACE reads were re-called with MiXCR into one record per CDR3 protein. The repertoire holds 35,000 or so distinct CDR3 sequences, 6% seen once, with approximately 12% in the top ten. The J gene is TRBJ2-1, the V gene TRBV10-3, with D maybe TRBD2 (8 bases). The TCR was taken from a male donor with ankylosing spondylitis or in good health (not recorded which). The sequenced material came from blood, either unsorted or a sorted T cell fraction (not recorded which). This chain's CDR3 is CAIGGRGTRQFF. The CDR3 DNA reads TGCGCCATCGGTGGCAGGGGGACTAGGCAGTTCTTC.